Sequencing of this T cell receptor beta chain was carried out in a study of shared clonotypes between healthy human individuals. Across the study: Participating donors consisted of a couple of women and a few men aged 18 to 49.

Clones were read by immunoSEQ multiplex PCR, and TCRdb kept only the in-frame ones, dropping some. This sample has about 79,000 clones, with 62% found just once. The CDR3 spans 16 residues. Trimming removed 6 bases from V and 5 bases from J; junction bases left unmatched: 13. The V gene's germline CDR1 is MGHDK and CDR2 SYGVNS. Material for sequencing was memory CD8+ T cells sorted from blood. Noted subset: CD45RO+ cells pooled with CCR7-negative TemRA cells. This TCR was sampled from a man younger than 40 in good health. The genes are TRBV25-1 and TRBJ2-1, with TRBD1 identical over 7 bases. CDR3 nucleotides: TGTGCCAGCAGAAATCAAACAGGGGACCCTAACAATGAGCAGTTCTTC. Its translation is CASRNQTGDPNNEQFF. Drawing the rest from reference TRBV25-1 and TRBJ2-1, the complete variable domain is EADIYQTPRYLVIGTGKKITLECSQTMGHDKMYWYQQDPGMELHLIHYSYGVNSTEKGDLSSESTVSRIRTEHFPLTLESARPSHTSQYLCASRNQTGDPNNEQFFGPGTRLTVL.